These 32 T cell receptor beta chains came from one sample sequenced in a study of T cell responses to AZD1222 COVID-19 vaccine. Data came from immunoSEQ multiplex PCR; TCRdb stores just in-frame clones and leaves some out. The table includes roughly 270,000 clones, 94% detected once. This specimen was peripheral blood, taken 28 days after the second AZD1222 dose. The receptors shown here come from an adult who received the AZD1222 COVID-19 vaccine.

The chain couples TRBV18 to TRBJ1-1, with a weak D call TRBD1 (5 bases). The length of the CDR3 is 13 residues. Germline CDR1 is KGHSH and CDR2 is LQKENI. V lost 3 bases to trimming and J lost 1 base, with 6 bases between them. The CDR3 loop reads CASSPDKNTEAFF. CDR3 DNA sequence: TGTGCCAGCTCACCGGACAAGAACACTGAAGCTTTCTTT.

Comments on this clone: Other nucleotide sequences from this sample produce the same CDR3. V is TRBV11-2 and J is TRBJ1-1; D remains unclear. Germline V gene lookup returns CDR1 SGHAT and CDR2 FQNNGV. The CDR3 sequence is 13 residues long. Trimming removed 5 bases from V and 0 bases from J, with 7 bases in between. The CDR3 nucleotides read TGTGCCAGCAGCCTGGGGTTGAACACTGAAGCTTTCTTT. The encoded protein is CASSLGLNTEAFF.

This chain uses TRBV11-2 with TRBJ2-1; 9 bases are a match to TRBD1. This CDR3 contains 15 residues. The V segment lost 5 bases and the J segment 10 bases; nucleotides outside the gene matches: 12. The V gene's germline CDR1 is SGHAT and CDR2 FQNNGV. DNA of the CDR3: TGTGCCAGCAGCCATACCACGGAAGGGACAGGGGAGCAGTTCTTC. Translating it yields CASSHTTEGTGEQFF.

V usage is TRBV19 and J usage is TRBJ2-3, with 9 nucleotides matching TRBD1. Trimming at V came to 7 bases and at J to 5 bases, leaving 10 bases not matched to a gene. Germline CDR1 LNHDA, CDR2 SQIVND (reference sequence). The length of the CDR3 is 15 residues. The CDR3 DNA reads as TGTGCCAGTACTAACAGGGGGCGAGGGGGAGATACGCAGTATTTT. This translates into CASTNRGRGGDTQYF.

V is TRBV30 and J is TRBJ1-4; no firm D call. The CDR3 runs 11 residues. Germline V gene lookup returns CDR1 GTSNPN and CDR2 SVGIG (reference sequence). V was trimmed by 4 bases and J by 7 bases, leaving 7 bases between them. CDR3 sequence reads: CAWMGIEKLFF. The CDR3 DNA sequence: TGTGCCTGGATGGGGATTGAAAAACTGTTTTTT.

The chain carries TRBV3-1 (or the pseudogene TRBV3-2) and TRBJ1-2, with D unclear. V shed 1 base and J shed 5 bases, with 14 bases lying between them. The CDR3 is 15 residues long. Germline V gives CDR1 LGHDT, CDR2 YNNKEL (reference sequence). The CDR3, as DNA: TGTGCCAGCAGCCAAGGCACGGCAAGACCTTATGGCTACACCTTC. Its translation: CASSQGTARPYGYTF.

The chain combines TRBV19 with TRBJ2-7, with TRBD2 matching 10 bases. Germline CDR1 and CDR2: LNHDA and SQIVND (reference sequence). Trimming took 5 bases from V and 4 from J; bases not matched to a gene: 5. The length of the CDR3 is 14 residues. CDR3 sequence (DNA): TGTGCCAGTAGTCCCACTAGCGGGGTTTACGAGCAGTACTTC. It encodes CASSPTSGVYEQYF. Variable domain in full (rest from reference TRBV19 and TRBJ2-7): DGGITQSPKYLFRKEGQNVTLSCEQNLNHDAMYWYRQDPGQGLRLIYYSQIVNDFQKGDIAEGYSVSREKKESFPLTVTSAQKNPTAFYLCASSPTSGVYEQYFGPGTRLTVT.

This sequence joins TRBV6-6 and TRBJ2-7; 8 bases match TRBD2. V shed 6 bases and J 6 bases; nucleotides not matched to a gene: 16. CDR3 length: 16 amino acids. Per the germline V gene, CDR1 is MNHNY and CDR2 is SVGAGI (reference sequence). CDR3 in amino acids: CASSPPRGGRGSEQYF. CDR3 in DNA: TGTGCCAGCAGCCCTCCACGGGGGGGAAGGGGATCCGAGCAGTACTTC.

The chain joins TRBV2 to TRBJ1-3, with TRBD1 as a possible D gene (5 bases). Trimming took off 3 bases at V and 3 bases at J, with 9 bases between the two ends. In germline, CDR1 is SNHLY, CDR2 FYNNEI. The CDR3 runs 14 residues. The CDR3 region is CASSDPGGGNTIYF. CDR3 nucleotides: TGTGCCAGCAGTGACCCCGGGGGTGGAAACACCATATATTTT.

The rearrangement links TRBV5-6 to TRBJ1-3; D remains unclear. Germline CDR1 reads SGHDT; CDR2 reads YYEEEE. The CDR3 contains 15 residues. V lost 0 bases to trimming and J lost 0 bases, with 7 bases between them. The CDR3 loop is CASSLGSFSGNTIYF. CDR3 sequence (DNA): TGTGCCAGCAGCTTGGGCAGCTTCTCTGGAAACACCATATATTTT.

A word on this clone: This sample includes further DNA sequences coding for the same CDR3. The CDR3 sequence: CASSLGTNTEAFF. The CDR3 DNA reads as TGTGCCAGCAGCTTAGGCACAAACACTGAAGCTTTCTTT. The genes are TRBV7-9 and TRBJ1-1, with D uncertain. CDR1 is SEHNR and CDR2 is FQNEAQ in the germline V gene (reference sequence). The ends were cut back, 1 base at V and 2 bases at J, with 5 bases in the middle. CDR3 length: 13 amino acids.

The chain has TRBV11-2 and TRBJ2-1; 9 bases are shared with TRBD1. The CDR3 has 15 residues. Losses at the gene ends were 5 bases for V and 5 bases for J; bases not matched to a gene: 7. CDR1 is SGHAT and CDR2 is FQNNGV in the germline V gene. The DNA of the CDR3 is TGTGCCAGCAGCCCAGGGACAGGGTGGAACAATGAGCAGTTCTTC. This sequence encodes CASSPGTGWNNEQFF.

The chain employs TRBV12-3 or TRBV12-4 and TRBJ1-2; possible D gene TRBD1, 6 bases. The CDR3 length is 13 residues. V lost 6 bases, J lost 8 bases, and 16 bases lay in between. CDR3 sequence (DNA): TGTGCCAGCAGCGTAGGGGGGGGCGAGGGCTACACCTTC. It yields the protein CASSVGGGEGYTF.

The chain couples TRBV5-1 to TRBJ1-1; D remains ambiguous. Germline V gene lookup returns CDR1 SGHRS and CDR2 YFSETQ. Trimming took off 0 bases at V and 7 bases at J, with 10 bases between the two ends. The CDR3 sequence is 13 residues long. The CDR3 sequence: CASSLGGSGEAFF. The CDR3 DNA is TGCGCCAGCAGCTTGGGAGGGTCTGGTGAAGCTTTCTTT. The variable domain in full, completed from reference TRBV5-1 and TRBJ1-1, reads KAGVTQTPRYLIKTRGQQVTLSCSPISGHRSVSWYQQTPGQGLQFLFEYFSETQRNKGNFPGRFSGRQFSNSRSEMNVSTLELGDSALYLCASSLGGSGEAFFGQGTRLTVV.

This chain uses TRBV14 with TRBJ2-3; D remains ambiguous. CDR1 is SGHDN, CDR2 FVKESK, per germline. The CDR3 runs 14 residues. Trimming left V 1 base short and J 1 base short, with 6 bases between. The CDR3 reads CASSQVGGTDTQYF. In DNA, the CDR3 is TGTGCCAGCAGCCAAGTGGGTGGCACAGATACGCAGTATTTT.

CDR3 sequence reads: CASSVGGLEAFF. The CDR3 region has the DNA TGTGCCAGCAGTGTTGGGGGCCTCGAAGCTTTCTTT. The chain is built from TRBV2 and TRBJ1-1; D possibly corresponds to TRBD1 (6 bases). Germline V gene data show CDR1 as SNHLY and CDR2 as FYNNEI. V was shortened by 4 bases and J by 8 bases, with 11 bases between the two germline ends. The CDR3 sequence is 12 residues long.

This clone was recorded only once. This chain's CDR3 is CASSPGTNPSYTF. In DNA, the CDR3 is TGTGCCAGCAGTCCCGGGACAAACCCGAGCTACACCTTC. The rearrangement joins TRBV12-3 or TRBV12-4 to TRBJ1-2; weak D call: TRBD1 (6 bases). The CDR3 has 13 residues. The V end was cut by 5 bases, the J end by 9 bases, with 16 bases between.

The rearrangement links TRBV29-1 to TRBJ1-1; D is possibly TRBD1 (5 bases). The germline V and J ends were trimmed by 3 bases and 0 bases, with 8 bases remaining between them. Germline loops: CDR1 SQVTM, CDR2 ANQGSEA. CDR3 length: 13 amino acids. The CDR3 coding sequence is TGCAGCGTTGATCCCAGGGTGAACACTGAAGCTTTCTTT. It is translated as CSVDPRVNTEAFF.

The J gene is TRBJ2-7, the V gene TRBV5-1; TRBD1 aligns across 7 bases. V shed 4 bases, J shed 5 bases, and the junction held 3 bases outside the gene matches. The CDR3 is 12 amino acids. Germline CDR1 is SGHRS and CDR2 is YFSETQ. CDR3 sequence: CASSAQGDEQYF. Written as DNA, the CDR3 is TGCGCCAGCAGCGCTCAGGGGGACGAGCAGTACTTC.

Here the CDR3 reads CATSRVALAGDEQYF. Here the CDR3 DNA reads TGTGCCACCAGCAGGGTCGCACTAGCGGGAGACGAGCAGTACTTC. The gene calls are TRBV15 and TRBJ2-7, with TRBD2 matching 11 bases. Unmatched junction bases numbered 6, after V lost 3 bases and J lost 5 bases. This CDR3 is 15 amino acids long. Per germline, CDR1 LNHNV and CDR2 YYDKDF (reference sequence).

The chain links TRBV12-5 to TRBJ2-7; weak D call: TRBD1 (7 bases). CDR1 and CDR2 from the germline V gene are LGHNT and FRNRAP. V lost 0 bases, J lost 4 bases, and 16 bases lay in between. The CDR3 length is 16 residues. The CDR3 is CASGLVRRDRQYEQYF. The CDR3 coding sequence is TGTGCTAGTGGTTTGGTCCGGCGGGACAGACAATACGAGCAGTACTTC.

The chain couples TRBV18 to TRBJ2-7, with 14 positions matching TRBD2. The CDR3 runs 19 residues. Germline CDR1 reads KGHSH; CDR2 reads LQKENI. J gave up 7 bases and V 3 bases, and 17 bases lay outside the gene matches. CDR3 DNA sequence: TGTGCCAGCTCACCCAAACTGGGACTAGCGGGAGACCCATACCGGGAGCAGTACTTC. Amino acid sequence: CASSPKLGLAGDPYREQYF.

This clone was detected only a few times. The V gene is TRBV3-1 (or the pseudogene TRBV3-2), the J gene TRBJ2-1, with 9 positions matching TRBD2. The CDR3 contains 16 residues. V gave up 0 bases and J gave up 4 bases; unmatched junction bases: 4. Germline CDR1 and CDR2: LGHDT and YNNKEL (reference sequence). As DNA, the CDR3 is TGTGCCAGCAGCCAAGATCGCACTAGCGGGTACAATGAGCAGTTCTTC. Translated: CASSQDRTSGYNEQFF.

The V and J genes are TRBV3-1 (or the pseudogene TRBV3-2) and TRBJ1-6, with 8 nucleotides matching TRBD1. With 1 base clipped from V and 6 bases from J, the junction kept 2 bases outside the gene matches. The CDR3 length is 15 residues. CDR1 and CDR2 (germline): LGHDT, YNNKEL (reference sequence). CDR3 DNA sequence: TGTGCCAGCAGCCAAGCTGGGACAGGTAATTCACCCCTCCACTTT. Its translation: CASSQAGTGNSPLHF.

The chain has TRBV15 and TRBJ1-5; possible D gene TRBD1, 5 bases. The CDR3 spans 15 residues. V was pared by 6 bases and J by 8 bases, with 20 bases between. CDR1 and CDR2 from the germline V gene are LNHNV and YYDKDF (reference sequence). The CDR3 DNA reads as TGTGCCACCAGTCCATCGCTTGGGACCATCAAGCCCCAGCATTTT. Encoded protein: CATSPSLGTIKPQHF.

This rearrangement joins TRBV10-3 to TRBJ2-1; TRBD2 aligns across 12 bases. From germline, CDR1 is ENHRY and CDR2 SYGVKD. The V gene end was trimmed by 6 bases and the J gene end by 6 bases; junction bases not matched to a gene: 12. CDR3 length equals 17 residues. CDR3 coding DNA: TGTGCCATCAGCGCCGGGACTAGCGGGCGAGCGGTCAATGAGCAGTTCTTC. It encodes CAISAGTSGRAVNEQFF.

The chain couples TRBV5-4 to TRBJ1-2, with D maybe TRBD1 (6 bases). Germline V lookup: CDR1 SGHNT, CDR2 YYREEE (reference sequence). The ends were cut back, 0 bases at V and 2 bases at J, with 17 bases in the middle. The CDR3 extends over 17 amino acids. The CDR3 spells CASSLGGSGGTNYGYTF. CDR3 nucleotides: TGTGCCAGCAGCTTGGGTGGGTCCGGGGGCACGAACTATGGCTACACCTTC.

This sequence joins TRBV6-5 and TRBJ1-2; 7 bases agree with TRBD1. The V segment lost 2 bases and the J segment 8 bases; nucleotides outside the gene matches: 8. Per the germline V gene, CDR1 is MNHEY and CDR2 is SVGAGI. The CDR3 spans 14 residues. This CDR3 is CASSYADRVYGYTF. CDR3 bases: TGTGCCAGCAGTTACGCAGACAGGGTCTACGGCTACACCTTC.

CDR3 protein: CAWSERGSNQPQHF. The CDR3 coding sequence is TGTGCCTGGAGTGAGAGGGGGAGCAATCAGCCCCAGCATTTT. The chain employs TRBV30 and TRBJ1-5; a weak D match, TRBD1 (6 bases). CDR1 is GTSNPN and CDR2 is SVGIG in the germline V gene (reference sequence). Trimming shortened V by 1 base and J by 1 base, and 8 bases separated the two germline ends. The CDR3 loop spans 14 amino acids.

This clone was counted once. The chain recombines TRBV12-5 with TRBJ2-1; 8 nucleotides line up with TRBD2. Germline CDR1 is LGHNT and CDR2 is FRNRAP. This CDR3 has 19 amino acids. The V and J ends lost 9 bases and 0 bases, in that order; junction bases with no gene match: 19. For the CDR3, the DNA is TGTGCTAGACCCGGGACTAGGGCGGGAGCCCCTAGCTCCTACAATGAGCAGTTCTTC. Its protein product is CARPGTRAGAPSSYNEQFF.

The chain carries TRBV4-3 and TRBJ2-7; 8 nucleotides match TRBD1. The germline gives CDR1 LGHNA, CDR2 YSLEER. V lost 1 base to trimming and J lost 2 bases; unmatched junction nucleotides: 10. The CDR3 has 17 residues. The CDR3 DNA reads as TGCGCCAGCAGCCAAGCTTGGACAGGGACTTTTACCTACGAGCAGTACTTC. It yields the protein CASSQAWTGTFTYEQYF.

V and J are TRBV5-1 and TRBJ2-7; D is possibly TRBD1 or TRBD2 (6 bases each). In germline, CDR1 is SGHRS, CDR2 YFSETQ. The CDR3 is made up of 18 amino acids. Deletions cut 1 base from V and 2 bases from J, with 22 bases between. The CDR3 nucleotides are TGCGCCAGCAGCTTGTCCCCCAGCGGGCAGGGGAGCGCCTACGAGCAGTACTTC. As protein: CASSLSPSGQGSAYEQYF.